These 14 T cell receptor beta chains were sequenced from one sample in a study of blood T cell repertoires in COVID-19. Assay: immunoSEQ multiplex PCR; the TCRdb copy retains only in-frame clones and omits some. The sample has around 190,000 clones; 84% are singletons. Sequencing was performed on peripheral blood. Source of these receptors: a human donor in a cohort sampled during active COVID-19.

The rearrangement joins TRBV7-9 to TRBJ2-1, with 8 nucleotides matching TRBD1. CDR1 and CDR2 from the germline V gene are SEHNR and FQNEAQ (reference sequence). The CDR3 is made up of 15 amino acids. Trimming at V came to 3 bases and at J to 4 bases, leaving 5 bases not matched to a gene. DNA of the CDR3: TGTGCCAGCAGCTTCGACAGGGGTACATACAATGAGCAGTTCTTC. As protein: CASSFDRGTYNEQFF.

The rearrangement links TRBV5-1 to TRBJ1-1; 9 bases are a match to TRBD1. After removal of 4 bases from V and 3 bases from J, the junction contained 4 bases not matched to a gene. This CDR3 has 14 amino acids. Looked up from germline, CDR1 is SGHRS and CDR2 is YFSETQ. CDR3 loop: CASSRDRDDTEAFF. DNA of the CDR3: TGCGCCAGCAGCCGGGACAGGGACGACACTGAAGCTTTCTTT.

The V and J genes are TRBV6-6 and TRBJ2-5; no reliable D call. The germline CDR1 and CDR2 sequences are MNHNY and SVGAGI (reference sequence). Trimming stripped 0 bases from V and 2 bases from J, with 10 bases between. There are 15 residues in the CDR3. The chain's CDR3 is CASSYSTTWQETQYF. For the CDR3, the DNA is TGTGCCAGCAGTTACTCTACGACATGGCAAGAGACCCAGTACTTC.

The rearrangement joins TRBV19 to TRBJ2-4; weak D call: TRBD1 (6 bases). This CDR3 has 17 residues. Germline-derived CDR1 and CDR2 are LNHDA and SQIVND (reference sequence). Trimming took off 1 base at V and 1 base at J, with 14 bases between the two ends. The CDR3 coding sequence is TGTGCCAGTAGTATAGGAGGTTCAGGGGTGGCCAAAAACATTCAGTACTTC. It yields the protein CASSIGGSGVAKNIQYF.

V is TRBV28 and J is TRBJ1-1; TRBD1 agrees at 8 bases. CDR3 length: 16 residues. Per germline, CDR1 MDHEN and CDR2 SYDVKM. V lost 4 bases and J lost 0; bases outside the gene matches: 7. CDR3 loop: CASSSGQDPLNTEAFF. CDR3 sequence (DNA): TGTGCCAGCAGTTCGGGACAGGATCCATTGAACACTGAAGCTTTCTTT. Full variable domain (missing parts from reference TRBV28 and TRBJ1-1): DVKVTQSSRYLVKRTGEKVFLECVQDMDHENMFWYRQDPGLGLRLIYFSYDVKMKEKGDIPEGYSVSREKKERFSLILESASTNQTSMYLCASSSGQDPLNTEAFFGQGTRLTVV.

In nucleotides, the CDR3 is TGCGCCAGCAGTAGGGGCCCAGCGGGTGGCACAGATACGCAGTATTTT. It translates to CASSRGPAGGTDTQYF. This chain joins TRBV10-1 and TRBJ2-3, with D maybe TRBD2 (6 bases). V lost 5 bases and J lost 1, with 16 bases in between. CDR3 length: 16 residues. The V gene's germline CDR1 is WNHNN and CDR2 SYGVQD (reference sequence).

The J gene is TRBJ2-7, the V gene TRBV7-2, with 10 positions matching TRBD2. CDR1 and CDR2 from the germline V gene are SGHTA and FQGNSA. Losses at the gene ends were 5 bases for V and 6 bases for J; bases not matched to a gene: 13. The CDR3 covers 16 residues. The CDR3 DNA sequence: TGTGCCAGCAGCCTGTCAGGTCTAGCGGGAGTCTCCGAGCAGTACTTC. This translates into CASSLSGLAGVSEQYF.

The CDR3 region has the DNA TGTGCCAGCAGTCCGGGACAGGGGACTCCCCGGGGTCAGCCCCAGCATTTT. Protein sequence: CASSPGQGTPRGQPQHF. V usage is TRBV2 and J usage is TRBJ1-5, with 10 bases that match TRBD1. This CDR3 comprises 17 residues. V trimming: 5 bases; J trimming: 6 bases; junction bases outside the gene matches: 13. The germline CDR1 and CDR2 sequences are SNHLY and FYNNEI.

The rearrangement uses TRBV9 and TRBJ2-1, with TRBD2 matching over 8 bases. Germline V gives CDR1 SGDLS, CDR2 YYNGEE. The J segment lost 4 bases and the V segment lost 0 bases, leaving 3 bases of the junction unmatched. The CDR3 sequence is 15 residues long. The CDR3 DNA sequence: TGTGCCAGCAGCGTAGCGGCTAGCGGGTACAATGAGCAGTTCTTC. Its protein product is CASSVAASGYNEQFF.

The chain has TRBV5-1 and TRBJ1-2; D is unresolved. The length of the CDR3 is 13 residues. V lost 1 base to trimming and J lost 3 bases, with 7 bases between them. Per the germline V gene, CDR1 is SGHRS and CDR2 is YFSETQ. The CDR3 spells CASSLNGDYGYTF. CDR3 sequence (DNA): TGCGCCAGCAGCTTGAACGGGGACTATGGCTACACCTTC.

The genes are TRBV7-2 and TRBJ2-5; maybe TRBD1 (6 bases). This CDR3 contains 15 residues. Trimming removed 5 bases from V and 2 bases from J, with 15 bases in between. Germline lookup yields CDR1 SGHTA and CDR2 FQGNSA. The CDR3 nucleotides read TGTGCCAGCAGCCCATCAAGGACAGTACAAGAGACCCAGTACTTC. This encodes CASSPSRTVQETQYF.

This chain uses TRBV4-2 with TRBJ2-2, with TRBD1 identical over 8 bases. V shed 2 bases, J shed 2 bases, and the junction held 4 bases outside the gene matches. Germline V CDR1 and CDR2: LGHNA, YNFKEQ. CDR3 size: 16 residues. The CDR3 region is CASSQQDRVNTGELFF. The CDR3 DNA sequence: TGTGCCAGCAGCCAACAGGACAGGGTTAACACCGGGGAGCTGTTTTTT.

This chain joins TRBV18 and TRBJ1-5; tentative D call: TRBD1 (6 bases). V dropped 2 bases and J dropped 8 bases, with 16 bases sitting between them. The CDR3 loop spans 15 amino acids. In germline, CDR1 is KGHSH, CDR2 LQKENI. The CDR3 protein is CASSPGGQGLKPQHF. The CDR3 nucleotides are TGTGCCAGCTCACCAGGAGGCCAGGGGCTAAAGCCCCAGCATTTT.

The V gene is TRBV21-1, the J gene TRBJ2-7; the DNA was not used to check the table's D call, TRBD2. TRBV21-1 is a pseudogene locus. The CDR3 contains 15 residues. CDR3 DNA sequence: TGTGCCAGCAGCAAACGTTGTGTCGTCTCCTACGAGCAGTACTTC. Its translation: CASSKRCVVSYEQYF.